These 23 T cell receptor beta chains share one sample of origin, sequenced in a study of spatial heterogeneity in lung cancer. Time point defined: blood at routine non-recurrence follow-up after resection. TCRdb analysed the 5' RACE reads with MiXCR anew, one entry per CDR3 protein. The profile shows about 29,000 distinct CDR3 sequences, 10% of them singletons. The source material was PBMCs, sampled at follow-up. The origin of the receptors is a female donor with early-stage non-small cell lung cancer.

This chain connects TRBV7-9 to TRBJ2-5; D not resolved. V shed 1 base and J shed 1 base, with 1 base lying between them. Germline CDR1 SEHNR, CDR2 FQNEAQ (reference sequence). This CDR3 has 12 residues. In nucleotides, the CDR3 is TGTGCCAGCAGCTTAGGCCAAGAGACCCAGTACTTC. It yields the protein CASSLGQETQYF.

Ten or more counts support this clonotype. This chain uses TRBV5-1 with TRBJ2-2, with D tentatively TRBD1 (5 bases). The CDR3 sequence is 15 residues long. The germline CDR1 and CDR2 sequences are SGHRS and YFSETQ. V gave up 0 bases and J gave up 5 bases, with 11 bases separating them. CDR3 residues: CASSLDSGITGELFF. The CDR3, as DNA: TGCGCCAGCAGCTTGGATTCAGGGATAACCGGGGAGCTGTTTTTT. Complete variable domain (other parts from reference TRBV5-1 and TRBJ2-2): KAGVTQTPRYLIKTRGQQVTLSCSPISGHRSVSWYQQTPGQGLQFLFEYFSETQRNKGNFPGRFSGRQFSNSRSEMNVSTLELGDSALYLCASSLDSGITGELFFGEGSRLTVL.

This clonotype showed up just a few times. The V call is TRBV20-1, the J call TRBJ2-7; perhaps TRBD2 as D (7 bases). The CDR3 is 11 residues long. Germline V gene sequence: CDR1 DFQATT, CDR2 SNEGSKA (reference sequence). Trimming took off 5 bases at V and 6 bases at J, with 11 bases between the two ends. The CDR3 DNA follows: TGCAGTGCTGGGGGGGGCTTCGAGCAGTACTTC. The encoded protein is CSAGGGFEQYF.

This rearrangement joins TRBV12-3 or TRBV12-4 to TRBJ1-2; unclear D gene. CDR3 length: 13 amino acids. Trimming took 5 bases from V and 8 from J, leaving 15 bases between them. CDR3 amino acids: CASSPSFVRGYTF. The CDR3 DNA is TGTGCCAGCAGTCCATCGTTCGTTCGAGGCTACACCTTC.

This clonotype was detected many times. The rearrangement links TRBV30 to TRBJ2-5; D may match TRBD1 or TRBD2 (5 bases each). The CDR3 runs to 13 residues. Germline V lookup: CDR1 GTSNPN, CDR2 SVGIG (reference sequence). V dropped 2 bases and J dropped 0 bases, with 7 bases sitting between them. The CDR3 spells CAWSLGHQETQYF. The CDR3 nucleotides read TGTGCCTGGAGTTTGGGACACCAAGAGACCCAGTACTTC.

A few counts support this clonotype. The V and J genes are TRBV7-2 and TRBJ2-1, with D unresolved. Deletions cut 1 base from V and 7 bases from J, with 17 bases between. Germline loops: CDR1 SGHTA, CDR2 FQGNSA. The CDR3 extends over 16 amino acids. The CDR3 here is CASSLVRIPGKNEQFF. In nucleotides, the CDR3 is TGTGCCAGCAGCTTAGTCCGGATCCCGGGTAAGAATGAGCAGTTCTTC.

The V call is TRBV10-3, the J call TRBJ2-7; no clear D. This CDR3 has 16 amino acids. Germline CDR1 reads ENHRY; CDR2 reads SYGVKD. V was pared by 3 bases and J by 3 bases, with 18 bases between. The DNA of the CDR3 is TGTGCCATCAGTGAATTGTGGAACGGTCCCAGCTACGAGCAGTACTTC. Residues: CAISELWNGPSYEQYF.

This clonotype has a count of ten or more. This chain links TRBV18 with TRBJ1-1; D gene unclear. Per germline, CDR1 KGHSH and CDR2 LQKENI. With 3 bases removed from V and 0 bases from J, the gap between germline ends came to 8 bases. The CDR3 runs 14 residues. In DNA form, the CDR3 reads TGTGCCAGCTCACCCCGCCAACTGAACACTGAAGCTTTCTTT. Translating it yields CASSPRQLNTEAFF.

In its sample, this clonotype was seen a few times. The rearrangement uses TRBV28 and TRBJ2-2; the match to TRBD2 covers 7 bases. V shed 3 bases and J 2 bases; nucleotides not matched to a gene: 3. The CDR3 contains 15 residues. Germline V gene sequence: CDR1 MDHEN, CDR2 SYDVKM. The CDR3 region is CASSLASGNTGELFF. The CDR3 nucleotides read TGTGCCAGCAGTTTGGCTAGCGGAAACACCGGGGAGCTGTTTTTT.

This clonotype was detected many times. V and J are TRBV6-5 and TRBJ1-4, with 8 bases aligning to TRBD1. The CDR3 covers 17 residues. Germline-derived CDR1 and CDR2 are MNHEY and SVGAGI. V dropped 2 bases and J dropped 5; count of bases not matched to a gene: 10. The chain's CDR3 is CASSYDQGAPGNEKLFF. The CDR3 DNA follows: TGTGCCAGCAGTTACGACCAGGGGGCGCCGGGCAATGAAAAACTGTTTTTT.

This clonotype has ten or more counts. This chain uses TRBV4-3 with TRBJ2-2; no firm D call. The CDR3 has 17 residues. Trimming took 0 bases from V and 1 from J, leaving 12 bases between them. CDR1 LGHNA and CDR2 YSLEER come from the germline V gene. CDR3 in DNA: TGCGCCAGCAGCCAAGATTGGCTGACCGGGAACACCGGGGAGCTGTTTTTT. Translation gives CASSQDWLTGNTGELFF.

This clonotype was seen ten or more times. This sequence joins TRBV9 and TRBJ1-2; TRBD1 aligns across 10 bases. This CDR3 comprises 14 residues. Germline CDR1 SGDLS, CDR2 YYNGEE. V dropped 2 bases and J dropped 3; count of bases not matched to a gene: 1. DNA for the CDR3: TGTGCCAGCAGCGTTGGACAGGGGGACTATGGCTACACCTTC. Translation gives CASSVGQGDYGYTF.

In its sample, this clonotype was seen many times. The DNA of the CDR3 is TGCAGTGCTGCCGCGGCATCCTACGAGCAGTACTTC. Translation: CSAAAASYEQYF. The J gene is TRBJ2-7, the V gene TRBV20-1, with unresolved D. CDR1 and CDR2 from the germline V gene are DFQATT and SNEGSKA (reference sequence). The CDR3 consists of 12 residues. V dropped 5 bases and J dropped 1 base, with 9 bases sitting between them.

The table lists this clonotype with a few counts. The CDR3 sequence: CASSQSSLERETQYF. CDR3 DNA sequence: TGTGCCAGCAGCCAATCTTCACTAGAAAGGGAGACCCAGTACTTC. The rearrangement links TRBV4-2 to TRBJ2-5; TRBD2 might be the D (5 bases). The CDR3 loop spans 15 amino acids. CDR1 and CDR2 (germline): LGHNA, YNFKEQ. The V and J ends lost 2 bases and 5 bases respectively, with 15 bases between them.

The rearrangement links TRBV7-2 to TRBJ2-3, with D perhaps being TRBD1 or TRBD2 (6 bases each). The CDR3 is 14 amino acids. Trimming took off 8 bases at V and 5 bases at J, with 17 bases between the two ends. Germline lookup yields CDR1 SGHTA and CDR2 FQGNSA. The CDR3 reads CASAAWGALDTQYF. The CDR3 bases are TGTGCCAGCGCTGCTTGGGGGGCCTTAGATACGCAGTATTTT.

In nucleotides, the CDR3 is TGTGCCAGCAGCTTACAGGGTTACACAGATACGCAGTATTTT. The encoded protein is CASSLQGYTDTQYF. This chain uses TRBV7-2 with TRBJ2-3, with D possibly TRBD1 on 5 matching bases. The CDR3 spans 14 residues. Germline V lookup: CDR1 SGHTA, CDR2 FQGNSA. V shed 2 bases and J shed 2 bases, with 8 bases lying between them.

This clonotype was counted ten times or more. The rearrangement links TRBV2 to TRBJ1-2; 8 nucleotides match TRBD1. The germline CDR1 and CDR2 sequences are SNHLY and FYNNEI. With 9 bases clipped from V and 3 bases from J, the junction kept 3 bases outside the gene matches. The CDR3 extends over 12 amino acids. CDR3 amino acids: CASQDRDYGYTF. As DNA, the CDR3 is TGTGCCAGTCAGGACAGGGACTATGGCTACACCTTC.

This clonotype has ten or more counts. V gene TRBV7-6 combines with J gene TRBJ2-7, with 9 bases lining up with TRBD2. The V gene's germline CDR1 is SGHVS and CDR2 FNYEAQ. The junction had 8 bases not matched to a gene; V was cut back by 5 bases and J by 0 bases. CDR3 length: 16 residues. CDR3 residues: CASSARGAGGSYEQYF. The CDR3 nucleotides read TGTGCCAGCAGCGCTCGGGGAGCGGGGGGCTCCTACGAGCAGTACTTC.

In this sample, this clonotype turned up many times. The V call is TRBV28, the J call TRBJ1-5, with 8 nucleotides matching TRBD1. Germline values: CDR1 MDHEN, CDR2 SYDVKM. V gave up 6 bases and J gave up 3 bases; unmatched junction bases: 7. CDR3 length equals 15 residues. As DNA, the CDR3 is TGTGCCAGCAGCCCGACAGGGGCCTACAATCAGCCCCAGCATTTT. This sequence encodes CASSPTGAYNQPQHF. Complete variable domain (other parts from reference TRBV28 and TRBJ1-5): DVKVTQSSRYLVKRTGEKVFLECVQDMDHENMFWYRQDPGLGLRLIYFSYDVKMKEKGDIPEGYSVSREKKERFSLILESASTNQTSMYLCASSPTGAYNQPQHFGDGTRLSIL.

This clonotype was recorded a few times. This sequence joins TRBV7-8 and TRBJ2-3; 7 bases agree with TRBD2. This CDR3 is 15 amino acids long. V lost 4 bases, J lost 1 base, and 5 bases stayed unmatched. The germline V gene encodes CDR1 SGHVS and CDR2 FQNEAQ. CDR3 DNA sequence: TGTGCCAGCAGCTCGCCCAGCGGGGGCACAGATACGCAGTATTTT. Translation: CASSSPSGGTDTQYF.

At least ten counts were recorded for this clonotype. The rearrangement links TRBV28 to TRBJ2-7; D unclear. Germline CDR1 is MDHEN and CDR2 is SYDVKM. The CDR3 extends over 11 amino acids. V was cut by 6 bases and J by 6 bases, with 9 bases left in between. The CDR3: CASSGPGEQYF. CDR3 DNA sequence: TGTGCCAGCAGCGGCCCCGGCGAGCAGTACTTC.

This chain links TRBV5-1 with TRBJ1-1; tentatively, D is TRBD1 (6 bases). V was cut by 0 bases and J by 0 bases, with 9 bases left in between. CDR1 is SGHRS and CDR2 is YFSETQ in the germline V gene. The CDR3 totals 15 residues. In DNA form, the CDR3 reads TGCGCCAGCAGCTTGGGACAGGCCTTGAACACTGAAGCTTTCTTT. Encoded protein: CASSLGQALNTEAFF.

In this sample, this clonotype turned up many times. The CDR3 DNA reads as TGTGCCAGCAGCGGGGGGATCACCGGGGAGCTGTTTTTT. Amino acids: CASSGGITGELFF. J is TRBJ2-2 and V is TRBV6-2 or TRBV6-3; 7 bases align to TRBD2. The CDR3 length is 13 residues. The junction had 2 bases not matched to a gene; V was cut back by 6 bases and J by 4 bases. Germline V gives CDR1 MNHEY, CDR2 SVGEGT.